This entry lists 20 T cell receptor beta chains sequenced from one sample in a study of T cells in localized non-small cell lung cancer. Clones were sequenced by immunoSEQ multiplex PCR, and TCRdb holds only the in-frame ones, with some missing. The table has about 1,700 clones, around a fifth seen once. Sample: normal lung tissue next to the tumor, taken before any cancer treatment. These receptors were taken from a woman aged 40-69 years with stage III squamous cell lung carcinoma.

In its sample, this clone is medium-sized. The chain uses TRBV9 and TRBJ2-5; 7 positions match TRBD1. The CDR3 totals 15 residues. Germline CDR1 and CDR2: SGDLS and YYNGEE. The V and J ends lost 2 bases and 5 bases, in that order; junction bases with no gene match: 9. The CDR3: CASSVQETGRETQYF. The CDR3 nucleotides read TGTGCCAGCAGCGTTCAAGAGACAGGGCGGGAGACCCAGTACTTC. Full variable domain (missing parts from reference TRBV9 and TRBJ2-5): DSGVTQTPKHLITATGQRVTLRCSPRSGDLSVYWYQQSLDQGLQFLIQYYNGEERAKGNILERFSAQQFPDLHSELNLSSLELGDSALYFCASSVQETGRETQYFGPGTRLLVL.

V and J are TRBV28 and TRBJ2-5; the D is unclear. Trimming shortened V by 1 base and J by 1 base, and 7 bases separated the two germline ends. The germline CDR1 and CDR2 sequences are MDHEN and SYDVKM. This CDR3 region has 14 residues. CDR3 DNA: TGTGCCAGCAGTTTATCGCAGGTCCAAGAGACCCAGTACTTC. Its protein product is CASSLSQVQETQYF.

The rearrangement joins TRBV11-3 to TRBJ2-5; 8 nucleotides align to TRBD2. J was trimmed by 1 base and V by 4 bases; bases with no gene match: 5. This CDR3 has 15 amino acids. Per the germline V gene, CDR1 is SGHNT and CDR2 is YENEEA. The CDR3 nucleotides read TGTGCCAGCAGCTCCGGGACTAGTTCCCAAGAGACCCAGTACTTC. Amino acids: CASSSGTSSQETQYF. Supplemented by reference TRBV11-3 and TRBJ2-5, the full variable domain reads EAGVVQSPRYKIIEKKQPVAFWCNPISGHNTLYWYLQNLGQGPELLIRYENEEAVDDSQLPKDRFSAERLKGVDSTLKIQPAELGDSAVYLCASSSGTSSQETQYFGPGTRLLVL.

V is TRBV6-8 and J is TRBJ1-5, with D perhaps TRBD1 (5 bases). Trimming cost V 4 bases and J 3 bases, with 13 bases left between them. Germline V gene data show CDR1 as MNHGY and CDR2 as SAAAGT. The CDR3 sequence is 15 residues long. The CDR3 DNA sequence: TGTGCCAGCAGTTCCGTCGACAGAGACAATCAGCCCCAGCATTTT. Translating gives CASSSVDRDNQPQHF.

The J gene is TRBJ2-2, the V gene TRBV19, with a tentative D call TRBD1 (7 bases). V was cut by 6 bases and J by 5 bases, with 13 bases left in between. The germline V gene encodes CDR1 LNHDA and CDR2 SQIVND (reference sequence). This CDR3 region has 14 residues. DNA for the CDR3: TGTGCCAGTAGAAGACAGGGAGGAACCGGGGAGCTGTTTTTT. Amino acid sequence: CASRRQGGTGELFF.

The table lists this clone with a few counts. V gene TRBV6-8 combines with J gene TRBJ2-7; tentatively, D is TRBD1 or TRBD2 (5 bases each). CDR1 is MNHGY, CDR2 SAAAGT, per germline. V was trimmed by 8 bases and J by 6 bases, leaving 14 bases between them. The CDR3 spans 12 residues. The DNA of the CDR3 is TGTGCCAGCGGGACGGACACCTTCGAGCAGTACTTC. Protein: CASGTDTFEQYF.

V usage is TRBV11-3 and J usage is TRBJ1-2; no reliable D call. The CDR3 has 17 amino acids. CDR1 and CDR2 (germline): SGHNT, YENEEA. V was shortened by 1 base and J by 3 bases, with 18 bases between the two germline ends. CDR3 region: CASSLGGGESLHYGYTF. The DNA for the CDR3 is TGTGCCAGCAGCTTAGGGGGTGGCGAGAGCCTCCACTATGGCTACACCTTC.

This clone rates as medium-sized. The V and J genes are TRBV11-3 and TRBJ2-1; 9 bases are shared with TRBD1. With 5 bases clipped from V and 4 bases from J, the junction kept 6 bases outside the gene matches. Germline-derived CDR1 and CDR2 are SGHNT and YENEEA. The CDR3 totals 15 residues. The chain's CDR3 is CASSVGQGIYNEQFF. The CDR3 region has the DNA TGTGCCAGCAGCGTGGGACAGGGAATATACAATGAGCAGTTCTTC.

The chain joins TRBV28 to TRBJ1-4; 9 nucleotides agree with TRBD1. V shed 5 bases, J shed 8 bases, and the junction held 12 bases outside the gene matches. CDR3 length equals 16 residues. CDR1 MDHEN and CDR2 SYDVKM come from the germline V gene. CDR3 coding DNA: TGTGCCAGCAGTGTAAATCCCGGGACAGGGAGCGAAAAACTGTTTTTT. Translation: CASSVNPGTGSEKLFF. Supplemented by reference TRBV28 and TRBJ1-4, the full variable domain reads DVKVTQSSRYLVKRTGEKVFLECVQDMDHENMFWYRQDPGLGLRLIYFSYDVKMKEKGDIPEGYSVSREKKERFSLILESASTNQTSMYLCASSVNPGTGSEKLFFGSGTQLSVL.

The CDR3 is CASSVGVGPEGYEQYF. CDR3 coding DNA: TGTGCCAGCAGCGTAGGAGTGGGGCCCGAGGGGTACGAGCAGTACTTC. This chain joins TRBV9 and TRBJ2-7; either TRBD1 or TRBD2 may fit D (5 bases each). Trimming took off 0 bases at V and 4 bases at J, with 17 bases between the two ends. Germline CDR1 SGDLS, CDR2 YYNGEE. This CDR3 region has 16 residues.

V usage is TRBV15 and J usage is TRBJ2-6; 12 nucleotides match TRBD1. This CDR3 contains 18 residues. CDR1 is LNHNV and CDR2 is YYDKDF in the germline V gene (reference sequence). The V and J ends lost 4 bases and 0 bases, in that order; junction bases with no gene match: 4. The CDR3 DNA follows: TGTGCCACCAGCACCGGGACAGGGGGCGACTCTGGGGCCAACGTCCTGACTTTC. Translated: CATSTGTGGDSGANVLTF.

This sequence joins TRBV9 and TRBJ2-3; no clear D gene. The germline gives CDR1 SGDLS, CDR2 YYNGEE. V lost 7 bases to trimming and J lost 0 bases, with 9 bases between them. The CDR3 extends over 13 amino acids. In nucleotides, the CDR3 is TGTGCCAGCTCTGGCGGCAGCACAGATACGCAGTATTTT. Protein: CASSGGSTDTQYF.

The CDR3 region has the DNA TGTGCCATCATGGGGACTAGCGGCACCACCTACAATGAGCAGTTCTTC. This codes for CAIMGTSGTTYNEQFF. The genes are TRBV6-8 and TRBJ2-1, with 11 bases lining up with TRBD2. J was trimmed by 2 bases and V by 10 bases; bases with no gene match: 10. The CDR3 length is 16 residues. The V gene's germline CDR1 is MNHGY and CDR2 SAAAGT.

This clone has more than one count but fewer than ten. V usage is TRBV29-1 and J usage is TRBJ1-5, with D possibly matching TRBD1 (6 bases). V was pared by 6 bases and J by 4 bases, with 13 bases between. The CDR3 extends over 13 amino acids. The germline CDR1 and CDR2 sequences are SQVTM and ANQGSEA. The CDR3 coding sequence is TGCAGCGTACGGGACAACATTAATCAGCCCCAGCATTTT. Encoded protein: CSVRDNINQPQHF.

V and J are TRBV30 and TRBJ1-1; D remains ambiguous. The ends were cut back, 0 bases at V and 4 bases at J, with 9 bases in the middle. This CDR3 contains 13 residues. Germline lookup yields CDR1 GTSNPN and CDR2 SVGIG (reference sequence). The CDR3 sequence is CAWSVPLVTEAFF. The CDR3 DNA follows: TGTGCCTGGAGTGTACCTTTGGTCACTGAAGCTTTCTTT.

There are a few counts of this clone. The rearrangement uses TRBV6-8 and TRBJ2-1, with D possibly being TRBD1 (5 bases). CDR1 is MNHGY and CDR2 is SAAAGT in the germline V gene. V lost 8 bases, J lost 1 base, and 12 bases lay in between. The CDR3 length is 14 residues. The CDR3 DNA sequence: TGTGCCAGCGCAAGGGGTCCTTCCTACAATGAGCAGTTCTTC. Translated: CASARGPSYNEQFF.

This clone appeared a few times. The rearrangement uses TRBV6-8 and TRBJ1-2, with 7 bases lining up with TRBD1. J gave up 3 bases and V 4 bases, and 2 bases lay outside the gene matches. CDR3 size: 13 residues. CDR1 is MNHGY, CDR2 SAAAGT, per germline. The CDR3 nucleotides are TGTGCCAGCAGTTTGACAGGGTACTATGGCTACACCTTC. Its protein is CASSLTGYYGYTF.

The chain joins TRBV5-1 to TRBJ1-1; D uncertain. Germline V gene sequence: CDR1 SGHRS, CDR2 YFSETQ. The CDR3 consists of 15 residues. V lost 0 bases to trimming and J lost 1 base, with 10 bases between them. The CDR3 loop is CASSLAGSQNTEAFF. The CDR3 DNA reads as TGCGCCAGCAGCTTGGCCGGCAGTCAGAACACTGAAGCTTTCTTT. The full variable domain, with the rest looked up from reference TRBV5-1 and TRBJ1-1, is KAGVTQTPRYLIKTRGQQVTLSCSPISGHRSVSWYQQTPGQGLQFLFEYFSETQRNKGNFPGRFSGRQFSNSRSEMNVSTLELGDSALYLCASSLAGSQNTEAFFGQGTRLTVV.

This clone appeared a single time. The chain has TRBV19 and TRBJ2-5; 9 nucleotides match TRBD2. Germline V gene data show CDR1 as LNHDA and CDR2 as SQIVND (reference sequence). With V trimmed by 10 bases and J by 7 bases, 13 bases remained unmatched. The CDR3 loop spans 14 amino acids. The CDR3 loop reads CATRTSVSSATQYF. In DNA form, the CDR3 reads TGTGCCACACGGACTAGCGTTTCCTCAGCGACCCAGTACTTC.

This sequence joins TRBV15 and TRBJ2-5; D not certain. Per the germline V gene, CDR1 is LNHNV and CDR2 is YYDKDF (reference sequence). V was cut by 7 bases and J by 2 bases, with 14 bases left in between. The length of the CDR3 is 14 residues. CDR3 amino acids: CATTDRSQQETQYF. The CDR3 bases are TGTGCCACCACCGACCGAAGCCAACAAGAGACCCAGTACTTC.